The 29 T cell receptor beta chains below were found in one sample sequenced in a study of T cells in Graves' hyperthyroidism and ophthalmopathy. The source material, RNA transcripts, was used to amplify TCR beta CDR3 regions. With the HTBI primer set, the TCR CDR3 went through a first round of RT-PCR. MiXCR, run by TCRdb on the multiplex PCR reads, gives a single entry per CDR3 protein. In the table there are about 680,000 distinct CDR3 sequences, roughly 32% of which are singletons. Sequenced material: blood. The receptors originated from a woman in her thirties or forties with Graves' hyperthyroidism.

The rearrangement uses TRBV6-5 and TRBJ1-5; 8 nucleotides agree with TRBD1. CDR1 is MNHEY and CDR2 is SVGAGI in the germline V gene. V shed 3 bases, J shed 5 bases, and the junction held 9 bases outside the gene matches. CDR3 size: 16 residues. As DNA, the CDR3 is TGTGCCAGCAGTTATGGTGTCAGGGGGCTACATCAGCCCCAGCATTTT. Amino acid sequence: CASSYGVRGLHQPQHF.

The chain is built from TRBV7-2 and TRBJ1-3; possibly TRBD1 for D (6 bases). CDR1 is SGHTA and CDR2 is FQGNSA in the germline V gene. With 3 bases removed from V and 4 bases from J, the gap between germline ends came to 13 bases. This CDR3 spans 15 amino acids. The CDR3: CASSLSGGQGNTIYF. The CDR3 region has the DNA TGTGCCAGCAGCTTGTCGGGGGGCCAAGGAAACACCATATATTTT.

This clonotype came up once. The chain carries TRBV4-2 and TRBJ1-6, with TRBD1 matching over 8 bases. The CDR3 loop spans 14 amino acids. CDR1 and CDR2 from the germline V gene are LGHNA and YNFKEQ. With V trimmed by 6 bases and J by 6 bases, 4 bases remained unmatched. CDR3 in amino acids: CASSYGQGNSPLHF. DNA for the CDR3: TGTGCCAGCAGTTATGGACAGGGTAATTCACCCCTCCACTTT.

This clonotype was counted at least ten times. This chain connects TRBV12-3 or TRBV12-4 to TRBJ1-5; D uncertain. With 0 bases removed from V and 5 bases from J, the gap between germline ends came to 8 bases. The CDR3 contains 14 residues. The CDR3: CASSLAGQHQPQHF. Written as DNA, the CDR3 is TGTGCCAGCAGTTTAGCGGGCCAGCATCAGCCCCAGCATTTT.

The V gene is TRBV5-1, the J gene TRBJ1-1; D remains unclear. Trimming stripped 3 bases from V and 0 bases from J, with 9 bases between. The CDR3 contains 14 residues. Per germline, CDR1 SGHRS and CDR2 YFSETQ. The CDR3 loop reads CASSWMGLNTEAFF. The DNA for the CDR3 is TGCGCCAGCAGCTGGATGGGTCTGAACACTGAAGCTTTCTTT.

As for this clonotype: This clone may be a read error of a much larger clone one base away. The conserved phenylalanine or tryptophan normally closing the CDR3 is absent here, so this likely arose from a read error. This chain links TRBV5-1 with TRBJ1-1, with D maybe TRBD1 (5 bases). Germline CDR1 is SGHRS and CDR2 is YFSETQ. Trimming cost V 6 bases and J 1 base, with 16 bases left between them. This CDR3 has 15 residues. The CDR3 loop reads CASNRITTGNTEAFS. The CDR3 nucleotides read TGCGCCAGCAACCGAATAACCACAGGGAACACTGAAGCTTTCTCT.

The rearrangement links TRBV6-5 to TRBJ2-7, with D unclear. Trimming stripped 4 bases from V and 3 bases from J, with 16 bases between. From germline, CDR1 is MNHEY and CDR2 SVGAGI. The CDR3 runs to 15 residues. The CDR3 spells CASSSSTDFVYEQYF. The CDR3 DNA is TGTGCCAGCAGTTCGAGCACCGACTTCGTCTACGAGCAGTACTTC.

This clonotype has a handful of counts. The chain has TRBV12-3 or TRBV12-4 and TRBJ1-6, with TRBD1 matching 7 bases. The CDR3 covers 16 residues. The J segment lost 8 bases and the V segment lost 6 bases, leaving 13 bases of the junction unmatched. Here the CDR3 reads CASRKPTGSMHSPLHF. The CDR3 nucleotides are TGTGCCAGCAGGAAACCGACAGGGTCAATGCATTCACCCCTCCACTTT.

This clonotype was recorded many times. The genes are TRBV7-9 and TRBJ1-1; tentatively, D is TRBD1 (6 bases). The CDR3 runs 15 residues. Trimming removed 5 bases from V and 4 bases from J, with 17 bases in between. The V gene's germline CDR1 is SEHNR and CDR2 FQNEAQ (reference sequence). The CDR3 is CASSPQQGKTTEAFF. In DNA form, the CDR3 reads TGTGCCAGCAGCCCTCAACAGGGTAAAACCACTGAAGCTTTCTTT.

This chain links TRBV12-3 or TRBV12-4 with TRBJ2-7; D is unclear. CDR3 length: 14 residues. Trimming stripped 3 bases from V and 4 bases from J, with 13 bases between. The CDR3 reads CASSFTLGRYEQYF. The CDR3 bases are TGTGCCAGCAGTTTTACTCTAGGCCGGTACGAGCAGTACTTC.

This clonotype occurred many times. The CDR3 protein is CAISGTSGSRETQYF. CDR3 coding DNA: TGTGCCATCAGTGGGACTAGCGGGAGCCGGGAGACCCAGTACTTC. The chain carries TRBV10-3 and TRBJ2-5, with 13 bases identical to TRBD2. Trimming removed 4 bases from V and 5 bases from J; junction bases left unmatched: 4. This CDR3 is 15 amino acids long. Per the germline V gene, CDR1 is ENHRY and CDR2 is SYGVKD.

This clonotype was recorded at least ten times. V and J are TRBV29-1 and TRBJ1-3; D not resolved. V shed 5 bases and J shed 0 bases, with 11 bases lying between them. Germline loops: CDR1 SQVTM, CDR2 ANQGSEA. The CDR3 consists of 14 residues. As DNA, the CDR3 is TGCAGCGTTCTACCGCGGGACTCTGGAAACACCATATATTTT. Its protein product is CSVLPRDSGNTIYF.

The count of this clonotype is one. The chain couples TRBV7-9 to TRBJ2-5; no reliable D call. The CDR3 totals 14 residues. Germline CDR1 and CDR2: SEHNR and FQNEAQ (reference sequence). V was cut by 1 base and J by 1 base, with 7 bases left in between. DNA of the CDR3: TGTGCCAGCAGCTTAGGGATTACCCAAGAGACCCAGTACTTC. This sequence encodes CASSLGITQETQYF.

V usage is TRBV29-1 and J usage is TRBJ1-1, with 7 positions matching TRBD1. Germline CDR1 is SQVTM and CDR2 is ANQGSEA. The junction had 12 bases not matched to a gene; V was cut back by 3 bases and J by 5 bases. The CDR3 is 15 residues long. In DNA form, the CDR3 reads TGCAGCGTTGATCCGTTTCCTAGGGACAGTACTGAAGCTTTCTTT. This translates into CSVDPFPRDSTEAFF.

V is TRBV27 and J is TRBJ2-7, with D possibly matching TRBD1 (6 bases). Trimming left V 8 bases short and J 5 bases short, with 22 bases between. Germline V lookup: CDR1 MNHEY, CDR2 SMNVEV (reference sequence). The CDR3 is made up of 15 amino acids. Here the CDR3 DNA reads TGTGCCAGCGCCACGCCGGGACACCAACGAAACGAGCAGTACTTC. Its protein product is CASATPGHQRNEQYF.

This clonotype was seen only a few times. One end of the junction is discordant with germline, which a read error may explain. The chain recombines TRBV10-3 with TRBJ1-6; 7 positions match TRBD1. Per the germline V gene, CDR1 is ENHRY and CDR2 is SYGVKD. CDR3 length: 16 residues. The CDR3 nucleotides are TGTGCCAGCAGTGAATTAGAGGGGGCGAGGAATTCACCCCTCCACTTT. This codes for CASSELEGARNSPLHF.

This clonotype was counted at least ten times. This sequence joins TRBV7-2 and TRBJ1-1; D not certain. The length of the CDR3 is 13 residues. The ends were cut back, 6 bases at V and 1 base at J, with 9 bases in the middle. Looked up from germline, CDR1 is SGHTA and CDR2 is FQGNSA. CDR3 DNA sequence: TGTGCCAGCAGGACTGCCGGGAACACTGAAGCTTTCTTT. Translation gives CASRTAGNTEAFF. Full variable domain (outside the CDR3, taken from reference TRBV7-2 and TRBJ1-1): GAGVSQSPSNKVTEKGKDVELRCDPISGHTALYWYRQSLGQGLEFLIYFQGNSAPDKSGLPSDRFSAERTGGSVSTLTIQRTQQEDSAVYLCASRTAGNTEAFFGQGTRLTVV.

The J gene is TRBJ1-2, the V gene TRBV24-1, with D uncertain. The V and J ends lost 0 bases and 10 bases respectively, with 8 bases between them. Germline V CDR1 and CDR2: KGHDR, SFDVKD. The CDR3 has 12 residues. CDR3 loop: CATSDLQSAYTF. The CDR3 coding sequence is TGTGCCACCAGTGATTTGCAATCGGCCTACACCTTC.

This rearrangement joins TRBV5-5 to TRBJ2-7; the match to TRBD2 covers 11 bases. There are 16 residues in the CDR3. CDR1 and CDR2 (germline): SGHKS, YYEKEE (reference sequence). V trimming: 4 bases; J trimming: 2 bases; junction bases outside the gene matches: 8. The CDR3 loop reads CASSNLTSGTTYEQYF. CDR3 coding DNA: TGTGCCAGCAGCAACCTGACTAGCGGGACTACCTACGAGCAGTACTTC.

The CDR3, as DNA: TGTGCCAGCAGTGAAAGTCTCCCAGGGGGCGCAGAGACCCAGTACTTC. As protein: CASSESLPGGAETQYF. The J gene is TRBJ2-5, the V gene TRBV2; 8 bases match TRBD1. Trimming at V came to 2 bases and at J to 4 bases, leaving 9 bases not matched to a gene. The CDR3 has 16 residues. Looked up from germline, CDR1 is SNHLY and CDR2 is FYNNEI.

The V call is TRBV12-5, the J call TRBJ2-2; TRBD1 matches 11 bases. Germline V gene data show CDR1 as LGHNT and CDR2 as FRNRAP. Unmatched junction bases numbered 9, after V lost 5 bases and J lost 7 bases. This CDR3 is 16 amino acids long. CDR3 residues: CASGPGGQGANGELFF. The CDR3 DNA follows: TGTGCTAGTGGTCCTGGAGGACAGGGGGCAAACGGGGAGCTGTTTTTT. The full variable domain, its missing parts supplied by reference TRBV12-5 and TRBJ2-2, is DARVTQTPRHKVTEMGQEVTMRCQPILGHNTVFWYRQTMMQGLELLAYFRNRAPLDDSGMPKDRFSAEMPDATLATLKIQPSEPRDSAVYFCASGPGGQGANGELFFGEGSRLTVL.

This clonotype showed up just once. The J gene is TRBJ1-4, the V gene TRBV7-2; D is possibly TRBD1 (5 bases). Germline CDR1 reads SGHTA; CDR2 reads FQGNSA. This CDR3 is built from 15 residues. Trimming pared 3 bases from V and 7 bases from J, leaving 15 bases between. The CDR3 spells CASSLGGQSGEKLFF. The CDR3, as DNA: TGTGCCAGCAGCTTGGGGGGTCAAAGCGGTGAAAAACTGTTTTTT.

The chain is built from TRBV7-2 and TRBJ2-7; D might be TRBD2 (6 bases). The germline CDR1 and CDR2 sequences are SGHTA and FQGNSA. This CDR3 has 14 residues. Trimming pared 0 bases from V and 5 bases from J, leaving 11 bases between. The CDR3 DNA sequence: TGTGCCAGCAGCTTAGCGGGGGGAGCCGACGAGCAGTACTTC. This gives the protein CASSLAGGADEQYF.

This sequence joins TRBV7-9 and TRBJ1-1; D call uncertain. The CDR3 sequence is 13 residues long. Germline V lookup: CDR1 SEHNR, CDR2 FQNEAQ (reference sequence). Trimming shortened V by 5 bases and J by 6 bases, and 13 bases separated the two germline ends. The CDR3 region has the DNA TGTGCCAGCAGCCGGCAGAGCCACTCTGAAGCTTTCTTT. This translates into CASSRQSHSEAFF.

V is TRBV19 and J is TRBJ2-7; 8 bases line up with TRBD1. The CDR3 is 15 residues long. V trimming: 4 bases; J trimming: 4 bases; junction bases outside the gene matches: 9. CDR1 is LNHDA, CDR2 SQIVND, per germline (reference sequence). CDR3 bases: TGTGCCAGTAGTACCCAGGGGGCCACTGGGTACGAGCAGTACTTC. It codes for CASSTQGATGYEQYF.

This clonotype was seen many times. The V and J genes are TRBV12-3 or TRBV12-4 and TRBJ1-1, with D unclear. This CDR3 comprises 13 residues. V was trimmed by 3 bases and J by 5 bases, leaving 10 bases between them. The CDR3 loop reads CASSFGIGTEAFF. CDR3 coding DNA: TGTGCCAGCAGTTTTGGGATCGGGACTGAAGCTTTCTTT.

Concerning this clonotype itself: A junction boundary mismatches the germline segment, possibly from a read error. The rearrangement links TRBV20-1 to TRBJ1-3; D remains ambiguous. Germline loops: CDR1 DFQATT, CDR2 SNEGSKA (reference sequence). The CDR3 totals 15 residues. CDR3: CSARGAVSGGNTIHF. The CDR3 DNA reads TGCAGTGCTAGAGGGGCAGTCTCTGGTGGAAACACCATACATTTT.

The CDR3 sequence: CASSQGALGNQPQHF. In nucleotides, the CDR3 is TGTGCCAGCAGCCAAGGTGCCCTCGGCAATCAGCCCCAGCATTTT. The J gene is TRBJ1-5, the V gene TRBV13; no firm D call. The germline V gene encodes CDR1 PRHDT and CDR2 FYEKMQ (reference sequence). Trimming took 5 bases from V and 2 from J, leaving 13 bases between them. CDR3 length: 15 amino acids.

This chain uses TRBV24-1 with TRBJ2-7, with unresolved D. V lost 4 bases and J lost 1, with 13 bases in between. Germline CDR1 KGHDR, CDR2 SFDVKD. The CDR3 is made up of 15 amino acids. CDR3 amino acids: CATSDNRIGSYEQYF. The DNA for the CDR3 is TGTGCCACCAGTGACAACCGTATCGGGTCCTACGAGCAGTACTTC.